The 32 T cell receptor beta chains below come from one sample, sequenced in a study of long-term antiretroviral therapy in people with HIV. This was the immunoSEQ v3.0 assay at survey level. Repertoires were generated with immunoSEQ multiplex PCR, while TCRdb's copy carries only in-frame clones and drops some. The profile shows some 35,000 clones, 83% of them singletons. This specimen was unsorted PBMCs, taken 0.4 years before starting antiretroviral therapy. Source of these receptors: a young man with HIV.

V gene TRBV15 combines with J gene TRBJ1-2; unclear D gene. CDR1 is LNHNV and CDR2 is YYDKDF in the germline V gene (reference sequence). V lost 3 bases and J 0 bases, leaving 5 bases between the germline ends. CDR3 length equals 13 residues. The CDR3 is CATSSRANYGYTF. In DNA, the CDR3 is TGTGCCACCAGCAGCCGGGCTAACTATGGCTACACCTTC.

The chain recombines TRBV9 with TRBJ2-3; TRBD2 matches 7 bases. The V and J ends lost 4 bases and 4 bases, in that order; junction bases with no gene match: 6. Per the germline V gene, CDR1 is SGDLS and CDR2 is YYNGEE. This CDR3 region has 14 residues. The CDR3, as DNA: TGTGCCAGCAGCTCCTCCCTAGCGGCAGATACGCAGTATTTT. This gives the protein CASSSSLAADTQYF.

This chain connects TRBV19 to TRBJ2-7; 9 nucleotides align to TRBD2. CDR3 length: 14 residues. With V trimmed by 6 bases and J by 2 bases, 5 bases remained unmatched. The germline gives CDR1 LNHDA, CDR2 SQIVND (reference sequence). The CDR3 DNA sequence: TGTGCCAGTAGCCCAGCGGGGGGACCCTACGAGCAGTACTTC. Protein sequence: CASSPAGGPYEQYF.

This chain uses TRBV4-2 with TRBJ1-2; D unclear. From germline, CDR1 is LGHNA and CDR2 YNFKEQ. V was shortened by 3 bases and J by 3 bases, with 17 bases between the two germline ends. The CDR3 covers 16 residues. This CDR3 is CASSHVDDGVDYGYTF. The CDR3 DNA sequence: TGTGCCAGCAGCCACGTAGACGACGGCGTAGACTATGGCTACACCTTC.

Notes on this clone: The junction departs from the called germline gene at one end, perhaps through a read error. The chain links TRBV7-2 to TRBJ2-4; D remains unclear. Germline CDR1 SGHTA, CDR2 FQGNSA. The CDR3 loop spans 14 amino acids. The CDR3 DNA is TGTGCCAGCAGCTTAGCCCAGGCCATAAACATTCAGTACTTC. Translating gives CASSLAQAINIQYF.

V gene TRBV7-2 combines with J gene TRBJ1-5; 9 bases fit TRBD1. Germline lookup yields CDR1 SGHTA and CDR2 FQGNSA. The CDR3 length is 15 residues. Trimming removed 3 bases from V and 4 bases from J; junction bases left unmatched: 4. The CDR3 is CASSLTGGQNQPQHF. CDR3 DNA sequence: TGTGCCAGCAGCTTGACAGGGGGACAAAATCAGCCCCAGCATTTT.

In DNA form, the CDR3 reads TGTGCCAGCTCGCCTAGCGGGAGTTCGGACACCGGGGAGCTGTTTTTT. This translates into CASSPSGSSDTGELFF. This chain uses TRBV7-9 with TRBJ2-2; TRBD2 matches 10 bases. The CDR3 extends over 16 amino acids. Looked up from germline, CDR1 is SEHNR and CDR2 is FQNEAQ (reference sequence). Unmatched junction bases numbered 9, after V lost 8 bases and J lost 3 bases.

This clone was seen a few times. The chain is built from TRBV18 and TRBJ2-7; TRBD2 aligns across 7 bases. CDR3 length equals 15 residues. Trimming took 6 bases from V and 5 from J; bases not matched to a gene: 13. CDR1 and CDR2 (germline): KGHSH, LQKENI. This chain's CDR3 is CASSPPSRLADEQYF. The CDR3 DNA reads TGTGCCAGCTCTCCTCCCTCTAGACTAGCCGACGAGCAGTACTTC.

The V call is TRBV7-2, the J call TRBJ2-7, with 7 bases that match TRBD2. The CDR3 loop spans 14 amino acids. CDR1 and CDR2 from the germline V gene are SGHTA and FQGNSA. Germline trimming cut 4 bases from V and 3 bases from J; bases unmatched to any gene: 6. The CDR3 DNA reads TGTGCCAGCAGCTGGGCTAGCGGATTCTACGAGCAGTACTTC. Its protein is CASSWASGFYEQYF.

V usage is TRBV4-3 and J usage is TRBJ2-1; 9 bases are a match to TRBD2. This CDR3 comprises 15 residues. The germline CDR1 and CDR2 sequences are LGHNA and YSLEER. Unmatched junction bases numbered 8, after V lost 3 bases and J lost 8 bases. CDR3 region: CASSHVAGALYEQFF. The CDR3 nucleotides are TGCGCCAGCAGCCATGTAGCGGGAGCGTTGTATGAGCAGTTCTTC.

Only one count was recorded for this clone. The CDR3 sequence is CASSVERGGTDTQYF. CDR3 nucleotides: TGTGCCAGCAGTGTGGAAAGGGGGGGCACAGATACGCAGTATTTT. V and J are TRBV2 and TRBJ2-3; tentatively, D is TRBD1 or TRBD2 (6 bases each). V lost 4 bases and J lost 1, with 12 bases in between. The CDR3 runs to 15 residues. Germline lookup yields CDR1 SNHLY and CDR2 FYNNEI.

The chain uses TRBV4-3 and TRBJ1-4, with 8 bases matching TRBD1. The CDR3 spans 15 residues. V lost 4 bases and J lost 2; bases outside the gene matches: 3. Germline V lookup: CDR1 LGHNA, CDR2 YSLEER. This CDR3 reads CASSRWTGTNEKLFF. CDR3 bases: TGCGCCAGCAGCCGGTGGACAGGGACTAATGAAAAACTGTTTTTT.

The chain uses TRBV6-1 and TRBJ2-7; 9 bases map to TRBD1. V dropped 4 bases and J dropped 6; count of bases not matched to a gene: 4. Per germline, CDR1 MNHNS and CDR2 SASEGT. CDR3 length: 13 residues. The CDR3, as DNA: TGTGCCAGCAGTGTCGGACAGGGGACCGAGCAGTACTTC. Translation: CASSVGQGTEQYF.

The CDR3 nucleotides read TGCGCCAGCAGCTTCGGGCCTACCCTGTACAATGAGCAGTTCTTC. Protein sequence: CASSFGPTLYNEQFF. The chain is built from TRBV5-1 and TRBJ2-1; D is unresolved. Germline V gene sequence: CDR1 SGHRS, CDR2 YFSETQ. CDR3 size: 15 residues. V shed 2 bases and J shed 4 bases, with 13 bases lying between them.

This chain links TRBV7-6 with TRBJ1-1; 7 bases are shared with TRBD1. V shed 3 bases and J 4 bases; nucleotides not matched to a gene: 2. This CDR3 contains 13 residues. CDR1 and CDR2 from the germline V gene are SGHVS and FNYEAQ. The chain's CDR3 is CASSFRGGTEAFF. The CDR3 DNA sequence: TGTGCCAGCAGCTTCAGGGGGGGCACTGAAGCTTTCTTT.

The CDR3 region is CASSIKQGSNEQFF. The CDR3 bases are TGTGCCAGTAGTATTAAACAGGGGAGCAATGAGCAGTTCTTC. This chain connects TRBV19 to TRBJ2-1, with TRBD1 identical over 7 bases. With 3 bases clipped from V and 6 bases from J, the junction kept 5 bases outside the gene matches. The CDR3 spans 14 residues. Germline V CDR1 and CDR2: LNHDA, SQIVND (reference sequence).

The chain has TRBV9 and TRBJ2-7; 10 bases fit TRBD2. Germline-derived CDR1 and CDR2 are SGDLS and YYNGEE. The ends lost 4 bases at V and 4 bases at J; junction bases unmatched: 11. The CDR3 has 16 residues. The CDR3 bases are TGTGCCAGCAGCCCGGGAGAGCGGGAGGGCCGGTACGAGCAGTACTTC. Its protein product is CASSPGEREGRYEQYF.

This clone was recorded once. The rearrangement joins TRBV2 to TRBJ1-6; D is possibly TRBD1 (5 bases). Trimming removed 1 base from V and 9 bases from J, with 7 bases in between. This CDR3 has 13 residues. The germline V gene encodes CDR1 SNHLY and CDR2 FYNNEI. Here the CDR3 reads CASSEVGASPLHF. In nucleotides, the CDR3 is TGTGCCAGCAGTGAAGTTGGGGCTTCACCCCTCCACTTT.

As DNA, the CDR3 is TGTGCCACCAGCAGAGACGCACAGGGGTTCTCTGAGGAAGCTTTCTTT. It yields the protein CATSRDAQGFSEEAFF. V is TRBV15 and J is TRBJ1-1; 7 bases match TRBD1. Looked up from germline, CDR1 is LNHNV and CDR2 is YYDKDF (reference sequence). CDR3 length: 16 residues. V shed 0 bases, J shed 8 bases, and the junction held 12 bases outside the gene matches.

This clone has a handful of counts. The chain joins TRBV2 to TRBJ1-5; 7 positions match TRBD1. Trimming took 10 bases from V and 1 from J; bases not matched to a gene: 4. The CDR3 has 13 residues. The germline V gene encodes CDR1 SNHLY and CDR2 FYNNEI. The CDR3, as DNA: TGTGCCACCCAGGGACAGAGCAATCAGCCCCAGCATTTT. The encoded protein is CATQGQSNQPQHF.

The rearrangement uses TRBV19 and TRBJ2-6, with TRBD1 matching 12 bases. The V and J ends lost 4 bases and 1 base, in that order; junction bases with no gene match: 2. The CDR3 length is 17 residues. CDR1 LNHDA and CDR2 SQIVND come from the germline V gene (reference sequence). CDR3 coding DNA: TGTGCCAGTAGTAGGGGACAGGGGGCGTCTGGGGCCAACGTCCTGACTTTC. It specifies CASSRGQGASGANVLTF.

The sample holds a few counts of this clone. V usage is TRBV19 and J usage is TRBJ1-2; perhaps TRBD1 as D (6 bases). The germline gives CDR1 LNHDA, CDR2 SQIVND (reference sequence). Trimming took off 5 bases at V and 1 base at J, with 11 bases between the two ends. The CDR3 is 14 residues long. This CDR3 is CASSPADSNYGYTF. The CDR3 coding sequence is TGTGCCAGTAGTCCCGCGGACAGTAACTATGGCTACACCTTC.

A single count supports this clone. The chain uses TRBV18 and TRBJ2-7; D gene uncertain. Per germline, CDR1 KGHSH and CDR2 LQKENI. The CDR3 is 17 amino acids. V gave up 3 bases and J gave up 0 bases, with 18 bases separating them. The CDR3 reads CASSPLVGLQSSYEQYF. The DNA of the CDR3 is TGTGCCAGCTCACCCCTCGTGGGTCTGCAGAGCTCCTACGAGCAGTACTTC.

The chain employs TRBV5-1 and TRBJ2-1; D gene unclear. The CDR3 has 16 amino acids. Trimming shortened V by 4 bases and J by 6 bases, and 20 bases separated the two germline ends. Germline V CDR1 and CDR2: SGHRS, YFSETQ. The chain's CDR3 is CASSAPSGVVGNEQFF. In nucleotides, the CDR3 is TGCGCCAGCAGCGCACCATCAGGTGTGGTTGGCAATGAGCAGTTCTTC.

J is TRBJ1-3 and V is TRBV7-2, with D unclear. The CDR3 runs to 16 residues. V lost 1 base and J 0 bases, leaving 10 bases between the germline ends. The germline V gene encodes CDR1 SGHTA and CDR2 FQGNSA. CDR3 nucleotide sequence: TGTGCCAGCAGCTTAGTACCATCGAGCTCTGGAAACACCATATATTTT. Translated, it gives CASSLVPSSSGNTIYF.

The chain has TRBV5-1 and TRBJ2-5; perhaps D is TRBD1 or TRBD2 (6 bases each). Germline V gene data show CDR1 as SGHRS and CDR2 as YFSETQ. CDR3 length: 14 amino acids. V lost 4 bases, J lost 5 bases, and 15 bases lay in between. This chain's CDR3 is CASSTGTAGETQYF. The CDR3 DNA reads TGCGCCAGCAGCACAGGGACCGCGGGGGAGACCCAGTACTTC.

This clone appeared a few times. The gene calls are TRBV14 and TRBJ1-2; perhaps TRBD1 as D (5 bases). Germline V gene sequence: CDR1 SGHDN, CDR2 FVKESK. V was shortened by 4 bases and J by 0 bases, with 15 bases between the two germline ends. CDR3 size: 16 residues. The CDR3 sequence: CASSPGRGPANYGYTF. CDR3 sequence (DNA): TGTGCCAGCAGCCCCGGACGGGGACCAGCTAACTATGGCTACACCTTC. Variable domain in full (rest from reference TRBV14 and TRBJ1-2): EAGVTQFPSHSVIEKGQTVTLRCDPISGHDNLYWYRRVMGKEIKFLLHFVKESKQDESGMPNNRFLAERTGGTYSTLKVQPAELEDSGVYFCASSPGRGPANYGYTFGSGTRLTVV.

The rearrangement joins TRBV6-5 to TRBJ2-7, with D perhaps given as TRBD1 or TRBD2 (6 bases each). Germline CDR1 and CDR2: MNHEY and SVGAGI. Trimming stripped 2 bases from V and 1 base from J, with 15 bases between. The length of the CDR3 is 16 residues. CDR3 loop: CASSYRGASWSYEQYF. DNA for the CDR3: TGTGCCAGCAGTTACAGGGGGGCTAGTTGGTCCTACGAGCAGTACTTC.

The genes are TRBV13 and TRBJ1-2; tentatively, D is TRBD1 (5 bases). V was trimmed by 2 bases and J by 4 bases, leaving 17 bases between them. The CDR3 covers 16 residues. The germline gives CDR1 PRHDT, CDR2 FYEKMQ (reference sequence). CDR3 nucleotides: TGTGCCAGCAGCTTAAGGGGCGCGGAGGGAGGCTATGGCTACACCTTC. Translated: CASSLRGAEGGYGYTF.

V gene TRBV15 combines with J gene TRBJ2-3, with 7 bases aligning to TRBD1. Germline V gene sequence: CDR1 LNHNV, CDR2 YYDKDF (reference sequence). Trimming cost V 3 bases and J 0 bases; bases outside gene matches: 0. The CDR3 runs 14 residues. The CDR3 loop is CATSRGQSTDTQYF. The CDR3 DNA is TGTGCCACCAGCAGGGGACAGAGCACAGATACGCAGTATTTT.

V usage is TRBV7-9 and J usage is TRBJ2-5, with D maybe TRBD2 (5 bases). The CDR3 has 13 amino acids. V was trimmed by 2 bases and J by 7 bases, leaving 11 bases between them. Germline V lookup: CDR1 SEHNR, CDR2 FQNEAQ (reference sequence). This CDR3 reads CASSLSLAGTQYF. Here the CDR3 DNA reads TGTGCCAGCAGCTTATCCCTCGCGGGGACCCAGTACTTC.

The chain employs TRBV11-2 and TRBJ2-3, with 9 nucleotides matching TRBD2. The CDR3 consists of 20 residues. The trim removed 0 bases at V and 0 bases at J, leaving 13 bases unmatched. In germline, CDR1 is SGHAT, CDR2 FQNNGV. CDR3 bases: TGTGCCAGCAGCTTAGATGCGTTAGCGGGAGACATAATAAGCACAGATACGCAGTATTTT. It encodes CASSLDALAGDIISTDTQYF. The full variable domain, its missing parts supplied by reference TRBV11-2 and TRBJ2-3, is EAGVAQSPRYKIIEKRQSVAFWCNPISGHATLYWYQQILGQGPKLLIQFQNNGVVDDSQLPKDRFSAERLKGVDSTLKIQPAKLEDSAVYLCASSLDALAGDIISTDTQYFGPGTRLTVL.